This entry is about one T cell receptor (beta chain). The data belong to a study of T-cell reconstitution after alpha-beta-depleted transplantation in children. Preparation of the TCRbeta library was carried out with unique molecular identifiers. TCRdb reprocessed the PCR reads via MiXCR and lists one record per CDR3 protein. This table holds nearly 400,000 distinct CDR3 sequences, roughly 20% found once. After removal of 4 bases from V and 0 bases from J, the junction contained 4 bases not matched to a gene. Germline V gene sequence: CDR1 SQVTM, CDR2 ANQGSEA. The CDR3 consists of 14 residues. The source material was PBMCs from the stem cell graft donor, sampled from the stem cell graft. This sequence was found in a human donor who donated a stem cell graft to a child with acute myeloid leukemia. This chain joins TRBV29-1 and TRBJ2-3, with 7 bases identical to TRBD2. CDR3 sequence reads: CSVGGGTSTDTQYF. CDR3 coding DNA: TGCAGCGTTGGGGGAGGGACTAGCACAGATACGCAGTATTTT.